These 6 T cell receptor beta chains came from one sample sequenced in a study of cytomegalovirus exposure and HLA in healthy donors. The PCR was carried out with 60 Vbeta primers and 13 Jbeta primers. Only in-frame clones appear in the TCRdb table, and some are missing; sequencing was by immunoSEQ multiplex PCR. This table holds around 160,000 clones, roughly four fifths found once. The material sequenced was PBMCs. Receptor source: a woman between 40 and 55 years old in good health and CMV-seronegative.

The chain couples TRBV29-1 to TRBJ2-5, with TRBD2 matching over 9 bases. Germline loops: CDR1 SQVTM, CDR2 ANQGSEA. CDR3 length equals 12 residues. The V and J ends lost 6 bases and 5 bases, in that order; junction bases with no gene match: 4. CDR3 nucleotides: TGCAGCGTGCGGGAGGGCCGGGAGACCCAGTACTTC. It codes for CSVREGRETQYF.

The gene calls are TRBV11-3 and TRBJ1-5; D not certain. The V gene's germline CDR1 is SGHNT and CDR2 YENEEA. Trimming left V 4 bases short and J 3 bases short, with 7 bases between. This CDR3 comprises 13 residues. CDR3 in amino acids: CASSSQFNQPQHF. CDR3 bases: TGTGCCAGCAGCTCCCAGTTCAATCAGCCCCAGCATTTT.

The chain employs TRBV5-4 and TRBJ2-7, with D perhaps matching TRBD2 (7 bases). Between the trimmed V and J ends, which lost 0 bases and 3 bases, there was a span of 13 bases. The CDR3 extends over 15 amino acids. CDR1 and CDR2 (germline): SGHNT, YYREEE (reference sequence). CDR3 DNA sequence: TGTGCCAGCAGCTTGGGGGGGGGCGGAGGCTACGAGCAGTACTTC. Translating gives CASSLGGGGGYEQYF.

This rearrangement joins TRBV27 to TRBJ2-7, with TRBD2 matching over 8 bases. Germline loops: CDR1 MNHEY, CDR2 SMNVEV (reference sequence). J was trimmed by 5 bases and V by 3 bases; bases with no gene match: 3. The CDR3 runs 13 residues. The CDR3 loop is CASSLGLGNEQYF. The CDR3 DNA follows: TGTGCCAGCAGTTTGGGACTAGGGAACGAGCAGTACTTC.

CDR3 region: CASTLSMQGNTEAFF. Written as DNA, the CDR3 is TGTGCCAGCACCCTAAGTATGCAGGGGAACACTGAAGCTTTCTTT. The chain carries TRBV6-6 and TRBJ1-1; tentatively, D is TRBD1 (5 bases). Trimming left V 7 bases short and J 1 base short, with 16 bases between. Germline lookup yields CDR1 MNHNY and CDR2 SVGAGI (reference sequence). CDR3 size: 15 residues.

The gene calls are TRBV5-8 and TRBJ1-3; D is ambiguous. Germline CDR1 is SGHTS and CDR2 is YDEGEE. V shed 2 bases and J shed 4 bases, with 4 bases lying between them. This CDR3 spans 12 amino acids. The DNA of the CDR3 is TGTGCCAGCAGCTTTGAGGGAAACACCATATATTTT. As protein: CASSFEGNTIYF.